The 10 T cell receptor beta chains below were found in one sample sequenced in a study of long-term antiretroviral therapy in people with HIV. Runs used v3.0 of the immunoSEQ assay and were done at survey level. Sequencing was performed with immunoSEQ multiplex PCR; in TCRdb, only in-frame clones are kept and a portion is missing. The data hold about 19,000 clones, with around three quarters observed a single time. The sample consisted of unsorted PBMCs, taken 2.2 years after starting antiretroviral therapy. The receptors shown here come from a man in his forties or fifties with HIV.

CDR3 in amino acids: CSVAGQERPYEQYF. As DNA, the CDR3 is TGCAGCGTAGCGGGGCAGGAGAGACCCTACGAGCAGTACTTC. The chain is built from TRBV29-1 and TRBJ2-7; TRBD2 matches at 7 bases. The CDR3 sequence is 14 residues long. J was trimmed by 2 bases and V by 6 bases; bases with no gene match: 10. Germline-derived CDR1 and CDR2 are SQVTM and ANQGSEA.

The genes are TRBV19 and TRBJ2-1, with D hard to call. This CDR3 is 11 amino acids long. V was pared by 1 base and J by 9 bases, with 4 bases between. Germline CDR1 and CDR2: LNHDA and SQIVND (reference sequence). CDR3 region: CASSIGSEQFF. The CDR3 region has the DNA TGTGCCAGTAGTATAGGGAGTGAGCAGTTCTTC.

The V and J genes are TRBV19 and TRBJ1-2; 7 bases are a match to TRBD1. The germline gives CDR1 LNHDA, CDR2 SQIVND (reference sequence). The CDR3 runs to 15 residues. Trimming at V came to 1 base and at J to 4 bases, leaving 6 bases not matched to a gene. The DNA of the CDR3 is TGTGCCAGTAGTATAGTGGGACAGAGATCCTATGGCTACACCTTC. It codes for CASSIVGQRSYGYTF.

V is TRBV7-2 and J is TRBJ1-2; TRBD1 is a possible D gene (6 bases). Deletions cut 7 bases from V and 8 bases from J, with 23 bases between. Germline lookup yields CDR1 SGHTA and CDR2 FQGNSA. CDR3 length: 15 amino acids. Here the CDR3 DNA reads TGTGCCAGCATTACGGCGGGGGGCCTCCCGGGGGGCTACACCTTC. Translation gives CASITAGGLPGGYTF.

The CDR3 region has the DNA TGCGCCAGCAGCTTTAGGCCCACGGGGAACGCAGATACGCAGTATTTT. This codes for CASSFRPTGNADTQYF. The V gene is TRBV5-1, the J gene TRBJ2-3; maybe TRBD2 (5 bases). The CDR3 runs to 16 residues. V shed 2 bases and J shed 4 bases, with 17 bases lying between them. Germline V gives CDR1 SGHRS, CDR2 YFSETQ.

The CDR3 reads CASSATSANEKLFF. The CDR3, as DNA: TGTGCCAGCAGCGCGACATCTGCTAATGAAAAACTGTTTTTT. The chain uses TRBV7-2 and TRBJ1-4; no clear D gene. V dropped 5 bases and J dropped 3 bases, with 10 bases sitting between them. The CDR3 runs 14 residues. CDR1 and CDR2 from the germline V gene are SGHTA and FQGNSA.

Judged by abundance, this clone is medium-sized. CDR3 coding DNA: TGTGCCAGCAGCTTAATAAGAACAACTAATGAAAAACTGTTTTTT. As protein: CASSLIRTTNEKLFF. The V and J genes are TRBV7-3 and TRBJ1-4; the D is unclear. V was trimmed by 1 base and J by 0 bases, leaving 6 bases between them. The CDR3 is 15 amino acids. CDR1 is SGHTA, CDR2 FQGTGA, per germline.

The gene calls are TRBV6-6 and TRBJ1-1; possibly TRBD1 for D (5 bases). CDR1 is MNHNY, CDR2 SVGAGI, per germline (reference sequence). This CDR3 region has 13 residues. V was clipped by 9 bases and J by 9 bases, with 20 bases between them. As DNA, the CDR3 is TGTGCCAGTATACGGAGTTCAGGGTTAAAAGCTTTCTTT. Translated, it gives CASIRSSGLKAFF.

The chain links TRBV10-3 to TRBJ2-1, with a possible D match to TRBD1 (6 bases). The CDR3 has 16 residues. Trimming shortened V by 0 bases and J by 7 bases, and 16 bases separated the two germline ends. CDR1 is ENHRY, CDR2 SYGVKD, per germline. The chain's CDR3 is CAISESTGRGGNEQFF. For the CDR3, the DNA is TGTGCCATCAGTGAGTCGACAGGCCGAGGGGGTAATGAGCAGTTCTTC.

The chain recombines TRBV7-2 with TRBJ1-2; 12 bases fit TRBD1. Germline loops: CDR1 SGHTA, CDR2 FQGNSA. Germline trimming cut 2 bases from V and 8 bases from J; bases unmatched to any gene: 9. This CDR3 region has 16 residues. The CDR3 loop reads CASSLNSGQGASGYTF. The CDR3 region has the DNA TGTGCCAGCAGCTTAAATTCGGGACAGGGGGCGTCGGGCTACACCTTC.